Reported below is one T cell receptor (beta chain). These data belong to a study of cytomegalovirus exposure and HLA in healthy donors. CDR1 and CDR2 (germline): SGHNT, YENEEA. V was clipped by 5 bases and J by 7 bases; unmatched bases: 3. The CDR3 extends over 13 amino acids. The PCR had 60 Vbeta and 13 Jbeta primers. Only in-frame clones appear in the TCRdb table, and some are missing; sequencing was by immunoSEQ multiplex PCR. In all, the sample yields about 37,000 clones. The rearrangement uses TRBV11-3 and TRBJ2-1; 9 bases are a match to TRBD1. The source is a human donor in good health. The sequenced material came from PBMCs. As DNA, the CDR3 is TGTGCCAGCAGCCGGGACAGGGTGAATGAGCAGTTCTTC. Translating it yields CASSRDRVNEQFF.